This T cell receptor beta chain was identified in a study of blood T cell repertoires in COVID-19. A Seattle source enrolled patients during active infection and followed them longitudinally. Per the original data handling: The authors estimated nucleated cell counts from reference gene primer amplification. Some clones are missing from TCRdb's copy, which holds only in-frame ones; the method was immunoSEQ multiplex PCR. V and J calls and clone size are given by that table; D and trimming were obtained from the DNA. The table has about 63,000 clones, approximately 75% seen once. The germline CDR1 and CDR2 sequences are SGHRS and YFSETQ. Between the trimmed V and J ends, which lost 4 bases and 8 bases, there was a span of 15 bases. The CDR3 runs to 13 residues.

The source of this sequence is a man aged 55 to 70 with COVID-19, enrolled during active disease. What was sequenced was peripheral blood. The rearrangement uses TRBV5-1 and TRBJ1-2, with D tentatively TRBD1 (5 bases). CDR3 amino acids: CASSRGEGLGYTF. CDR3 coding DNA: TGCGCCAGCAGCCGAGGGGAGGGACTGGGCTACACCTTC.